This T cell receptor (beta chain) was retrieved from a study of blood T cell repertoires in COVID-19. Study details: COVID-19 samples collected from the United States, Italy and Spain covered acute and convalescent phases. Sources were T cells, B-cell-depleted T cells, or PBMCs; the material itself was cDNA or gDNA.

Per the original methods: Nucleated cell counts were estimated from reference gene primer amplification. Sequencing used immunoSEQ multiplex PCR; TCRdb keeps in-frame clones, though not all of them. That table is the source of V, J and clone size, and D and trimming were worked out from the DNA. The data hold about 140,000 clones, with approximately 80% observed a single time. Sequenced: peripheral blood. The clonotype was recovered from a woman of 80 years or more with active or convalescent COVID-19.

CDR3 residues: CASSQDPTGGNSPLHF. CDR3 coding DNA: TGCGCCAGCAGCCAAGATCCGACAGGGGGTAATTCACCCCTCCACTTT. V gene TRBV4-1 combines with J gene TRBJ1-6; TRBD1 matches 9 bases. In germline, CDR1 is MGHRA, CDR2 YSYEKL. The CDR3 is made up of 16 amino acids. The junction had 3 bases not matched to a gene; V was cut back by 0 bases and J by 6 bases.